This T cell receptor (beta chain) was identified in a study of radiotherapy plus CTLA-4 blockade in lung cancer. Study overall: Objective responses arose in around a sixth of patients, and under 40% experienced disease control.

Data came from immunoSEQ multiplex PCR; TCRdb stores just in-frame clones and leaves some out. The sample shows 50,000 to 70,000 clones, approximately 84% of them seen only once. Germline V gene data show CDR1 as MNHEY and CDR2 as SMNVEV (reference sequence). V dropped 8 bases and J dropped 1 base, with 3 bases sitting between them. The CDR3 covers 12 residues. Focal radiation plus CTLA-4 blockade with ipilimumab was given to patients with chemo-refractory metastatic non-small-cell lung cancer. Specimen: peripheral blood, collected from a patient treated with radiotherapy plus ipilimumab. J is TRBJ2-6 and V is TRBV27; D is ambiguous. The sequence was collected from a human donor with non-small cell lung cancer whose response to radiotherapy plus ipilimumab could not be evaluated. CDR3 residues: CASRSGANVLTF. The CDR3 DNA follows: TGTGCCAGCCGTTCTGGGGCCAACGTCCTGACTTTC.